Listed below are T cell receptor beta chains from one sample, sequenced in a study of graft-versus-host responses after intestinal transplantation. Produced via immunoSEQ multiplex PCR; TCRdb's table is partial and in-frame only. Here the sample spans about 12,000 clones, 35% being singletons. This sample comprised alloreactive CD8+ T cells from a mixed lymphocyte reaction culture, obtained before intestinal transplant. These receptors came from a human patient who received an intestinal transplant. CDR3s include the opening cysteine and the closing phenylalanine or tryptophan. Each record gives: clone size, J gene, D gene, V gene, CDR3 DNA, CDR3 protein. The D gene is left open where the match is weak. Clone size, where shown, is once, few, many, or a class for clones that have expanded.

-	TRBJ2-7	-	TRBV5-8	TGTGCCAGCAGGCACTACGAGCAGTACTTC	CASRHYEQYF
-	TRBJ2-1	-	TRBV4-1	TGCGCCAGCAGCCAGGATAGACTGGTCAATGAGCAGTTCTTC	CASSQDRLVNEQFF
-	TRBJ1-2	-	TRBV7-9	TGTGCCAGCAGCCCCCAGAGAGGGTACGGCTATGGCTACACCTTC	CASSPQRGYGYGYTF
few	TRBJ1-1	-	TRBV6-1	TGTGCCAGCAGCCCCGGAGGGTGGAACACTGAAGCTTTCTTT	CASSPGGWNTEAFF
-	TRBJ1-5	-	TRBV27	TGTGCCAGCAGTCCAGCAACGGGAGGGGAGCCCCAGCATTTT	CASSPATGGEPQHF
-	TRBJ2-2	-	TRBV6-5	TGTGCCAGCTCGACCGGGGAGCTGTTTTTT	CASSTGELFF
few	TRBJ1-2	-	TRBV7-9	TGTGCCAGCAGCTTAGGGGGGGCGGACTATGGCTACACCTTC	CASSLGGADYGYTF
few	TRBJ2-7	-	TRBV9	TGTGCCAGCAGCGTAGAAAGATGGCGGTCCCAATCCTACGAGCAGTACTTC	CASSVERWRSQSYEQYF
few	TRBJ2-2	-	TRBV27	TGTGCCAGCAGTTTTTACTTGACGAACACCGGGGAGCTGTTTTTT	CASSFYLTNTGELFF
few	TRBJ2-7	TRBD2	TRBV4-2	TGTGCCAGCAGCTTGGTTAGCGGGAGTGGGTACGAGCAGTACTTC	CASSLVSGSGYEQYF
-	TRBJ2-7	-	TRBV28	TGTGCCAGCAGCCCCCTGGGCTACGAGCAGTACTTC	CASSPLGYEQYF
-	TRBJ2-2	-	TRBV4-3	TGCGCCAGCAGCCCTCTGCTTTTCGGGGACGGGGAGCTGTTTTTT	CASSPLLFGDGELFF
few	TRBJ2-7	-	TRBV30	TGTGCCTGGAGTGTACGGGGATACGAGCAGTACTTC	CAWSVRGYEQYF
few	TRBJ2-7	TRBD1	TRBV9	TGTGCCAGCAGCTTCCGGGACAGTTACGAGCAGTACTTC	CASSFRDSYEQYF
medium-sized	TRBJ2-3	TRBD2	TRBV9	TGTGCCAGCAGCGTAGAGGGGCGGGAGGGGGATACGCAGTATTTT	CASSVEGREGDTQYF
few	TRBJ2-3	-	TRBV13	TGTGCCAGCAGCTTAGGGTCTAATACGCAGTATTTT	CASSLGSNTQYF
-	TRBJ1-2	-	TRBV15	TGTGCCACCAGCACAACCAGGGGTTTCTATGGCTACACCTTC	CATSTTRGFYGYTF
-	TRBJ2-7	-	TRBV4-3	TGCGCCAGCAGCCAAGATAAGGGTTACGAGCAGTACTTC	CASSQDKGYEQYF
-	TRBJ1-5	TRBD1	TRBV6-1	TGTGCCAGCAGTTTTGCATCCAGGGGGCAACCCCAGCATTTT	CASSFASRGQPQHF
medium-sized	TRBJ2-7	TRBD2	TRBV13	TGTGCCAGCAGCCAGCGCGCCGGGACTAACTACGAGCAGTACTTC	CASSQRAGTNYEQYF
few	TRBJ2-2	TRBD1	TRBV7-9	TGTGCCAGCAGACGTAGACAGGGGGTGAACACCGGGGAGCTGTTTTTT	CASRRRQGVNTGELFF
-	TRBJ1-5	TRBD1	TRBV11-3	TGTGCCACCGCCGGACAGGGGGAAGGTCAGCCCCAGCATTTT	CATAGQGEGQPQHF
-	TRBJ1-1	-	TRBV11-1	TGTGCCAGCAGCCCTGGAGTCCTTGAAGCTTTCTTT	CASSPGVLEAFF
-	TRBJ2-1	-	TRBV20-1	TGCAGTGCTAGAGCCGAGTTCTTC	CSARAEFF